The clone carrying this TCR beta chain has more than one count but fewer than ten. Its specificity is not known. These data are taken from a study of cytomegalovirus exposure and HLA in healthy donors. Study conclusions and caveats: Specificity of a few CMV-associated chains for CMV antigens was verified in vitro. Excluded were some V segments that proved indistinguishable, including TRBV6-2 and TRBV6-3.

Looked up from germline, CDR1 is MNHNS and CDR2 is SASEGT. This CDR3 region has 13 residues. V shed 6 bases, J shed 9 bases, and the junction held 8 bases outside the gene matches. The PCR was carried out with 60 Vbeta primers and 13 Jbeta primers. TCRdb's copy holds only in-frame clones and misses some; the assay was immunoSEQ multiplex PCR. The profile shows about 110,000 clones, 70% to 85% of them singletons. The clonotype was recovered from a woman aged 40 to 49 in good health and CMV-seronegative. The V gene is TRBV6-1, the J gene TRBJ1-5; 7 bases are a match to TRBD1. Sequenced material: PBMCs. CDR3 amino acids: CASRPDRAGPQHF. The CDR3 DNA is TGTGCCAGCAGACCTGACAGGGCCGGGCCCCAGCATTTT.